The entry below describes one TCR beta chain. What it binds is unknown. This entry belongs to a study of OX40 agonist ivuxolimab in advanced cancers. Across the whole study: Earlier anti-PD-1, anti-PD-L1 or anti-CTLA-4 therapy was permitted; 30% to 45% had received some. Three patients responded partially, comprising one with hepatocellular carcinoma and two with cutaneous melanoma. Study-wide results and limits: Normalized T-cell clonal expansion was also low in a subset of nonresponders.

The protocol was immunoSEQ multiplex PCR, while the TCRdb copy is restricted to in-frame clones and leaves out a portion. The sample holds around 69,000 clones, approximately 86% seen once. Prior autoimmune disease or systemic immunosuppression barred patients. The sequenced sample was CD4+ or CD8+ T cells sorted from blood, obtained in a trial of the OX40 agonist ivuxolimab. This TCR was recovered from an adult with an advanced solid tumor such as melanoma, head and neck, liver or kidney cancer.

CDR3 nucleotides: TGTGCCAGCAGCTTGGGGACTACACAAGAGACCCAGTACTTC. This gives the protein CASSLGTTQETQYF. This chain connects TRBV5-5 to TRBJ2-5; D is possibly TRBD2 (6 bases). The CDR3 contains 14 residues. V was pared by 0 bases and J by 2 bases, with 8 bases between. The germline V gene encodes CDR1 SGHKS and CDR2 YYEKEE (reference sequence).